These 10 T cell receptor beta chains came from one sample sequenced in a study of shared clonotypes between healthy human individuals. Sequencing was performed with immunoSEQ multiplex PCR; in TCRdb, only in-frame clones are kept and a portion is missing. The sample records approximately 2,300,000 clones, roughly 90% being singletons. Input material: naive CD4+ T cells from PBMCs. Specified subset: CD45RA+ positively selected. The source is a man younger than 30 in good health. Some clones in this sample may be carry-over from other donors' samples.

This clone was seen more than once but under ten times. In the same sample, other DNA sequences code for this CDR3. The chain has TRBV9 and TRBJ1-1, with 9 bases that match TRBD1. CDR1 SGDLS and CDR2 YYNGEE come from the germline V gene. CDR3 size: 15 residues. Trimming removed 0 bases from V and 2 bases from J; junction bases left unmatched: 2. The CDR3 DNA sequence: TGTGCCAGCAGCGTAGTGGGACAGGGAAACACTGAAGCTTTCTTT. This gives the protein CASSVVGQGNTEAFF.

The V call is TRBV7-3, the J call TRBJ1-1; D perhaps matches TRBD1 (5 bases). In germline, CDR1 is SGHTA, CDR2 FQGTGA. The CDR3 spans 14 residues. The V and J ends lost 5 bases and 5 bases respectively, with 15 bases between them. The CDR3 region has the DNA TGTGCCAGCAGCCTAGGGGCCCTGGGAACTGAAGCTTTCTTT. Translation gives CASSLGALGTEAFF.

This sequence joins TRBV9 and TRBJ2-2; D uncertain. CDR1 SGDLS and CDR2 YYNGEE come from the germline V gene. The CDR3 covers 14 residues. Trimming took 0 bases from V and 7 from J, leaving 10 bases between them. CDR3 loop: CASSVEVEGGELFF. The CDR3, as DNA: TGTGCCAGCAGCGTAGAAGTTGAAGGCGGGGAGCTGTTTTTT.

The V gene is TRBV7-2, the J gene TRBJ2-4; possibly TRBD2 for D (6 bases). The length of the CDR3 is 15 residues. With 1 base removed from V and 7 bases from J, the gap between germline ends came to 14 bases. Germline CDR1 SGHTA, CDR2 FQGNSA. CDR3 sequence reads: CASSLGAGPQNIQYF. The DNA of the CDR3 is TGTGCCAGCAGCTTAGGCGCGGGACCCCAGAACATTCAGTACTTC.

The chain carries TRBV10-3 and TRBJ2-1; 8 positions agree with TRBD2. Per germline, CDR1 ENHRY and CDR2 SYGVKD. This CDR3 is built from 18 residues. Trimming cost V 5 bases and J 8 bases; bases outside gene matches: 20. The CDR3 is CAISPGTSFGSLVDEQFF. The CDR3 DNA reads TGTGCCATCAGTCCCGGGACTAGTTTTGGGTCTCTCGTCGATGAGCAGTTCTTC.

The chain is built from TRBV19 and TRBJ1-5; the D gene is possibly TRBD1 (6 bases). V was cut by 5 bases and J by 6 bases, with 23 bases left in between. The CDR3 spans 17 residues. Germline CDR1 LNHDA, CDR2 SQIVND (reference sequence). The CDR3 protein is CASSARYGTFGRQPQHF. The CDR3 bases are TGTGCCAGTAGTGCCAGATACGGGACATTTGGGCGTCAGCCCCAGCATTTT.

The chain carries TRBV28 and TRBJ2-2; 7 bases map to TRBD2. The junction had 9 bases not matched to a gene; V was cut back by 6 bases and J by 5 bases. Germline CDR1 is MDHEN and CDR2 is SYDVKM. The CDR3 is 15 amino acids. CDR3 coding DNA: TGTGCCAGCAGACCCCGCCTCGGGAGGACCGGGGAGCTGTTTTTT. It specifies CASRPRLGRTGELFF.

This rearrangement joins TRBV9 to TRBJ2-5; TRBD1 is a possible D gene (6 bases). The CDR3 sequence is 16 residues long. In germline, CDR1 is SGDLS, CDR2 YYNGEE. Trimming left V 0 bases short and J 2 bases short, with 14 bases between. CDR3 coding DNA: TGTGCCAGCAGCGTAGGCTGGACAGATATTCAAGAGACCCAGTACTTC. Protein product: CASSVGWTDIQETQYF.

Here the CDR3 DNA reads TGTGCCATCAGAGAAGGGGGGCTGGGTGAGCAGTTCTTC. This sequence encodes CAIREGGLGEQFF. The gene calls are TRBV10-3 and TRBJ2-1; tentatively, D is TRBD1 or TRBD2 (6 bases each). The ends were cut back, 6 bases at V and 9 bases at J, with 15 bases in the middle. This CDR3 region has 13 residues. Germline assignment: CDR1 ENHRY and CDR2 SYGVKD.

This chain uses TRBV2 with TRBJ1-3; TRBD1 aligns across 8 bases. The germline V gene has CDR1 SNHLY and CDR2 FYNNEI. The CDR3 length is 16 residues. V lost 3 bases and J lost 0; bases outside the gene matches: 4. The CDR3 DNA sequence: TGTGCCAGCAGTGACGGGACAGGAGGCTCTGGAAACACCATATATTTT. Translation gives CASSDGTGGSGNTIYF.